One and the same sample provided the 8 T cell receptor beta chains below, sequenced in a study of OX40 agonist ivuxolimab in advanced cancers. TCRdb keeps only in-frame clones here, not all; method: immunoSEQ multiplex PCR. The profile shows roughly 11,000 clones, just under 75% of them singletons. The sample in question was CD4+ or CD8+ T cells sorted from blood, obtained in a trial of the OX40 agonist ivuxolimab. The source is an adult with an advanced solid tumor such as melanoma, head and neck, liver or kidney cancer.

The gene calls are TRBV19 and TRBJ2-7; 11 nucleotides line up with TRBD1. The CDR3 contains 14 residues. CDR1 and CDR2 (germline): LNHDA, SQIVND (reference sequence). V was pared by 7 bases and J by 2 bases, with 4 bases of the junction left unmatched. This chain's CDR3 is CASTPGQGAYEQYF. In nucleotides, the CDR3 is TGTGCCAGTACCCCGGGACAGGGGGCCTACGAGCAGTACTTC.

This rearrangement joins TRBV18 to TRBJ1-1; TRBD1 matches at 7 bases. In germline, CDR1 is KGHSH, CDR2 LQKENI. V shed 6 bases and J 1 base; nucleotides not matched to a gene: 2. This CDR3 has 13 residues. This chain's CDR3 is CASSDRANTEAFF. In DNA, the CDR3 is TGTGCCAGCTCCGACAGGGCGAACACTGAAGCTTTCTTT. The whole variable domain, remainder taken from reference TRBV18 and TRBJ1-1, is NAGVMQNPRHLVRRRGQEARLRCSPMKGHSHVYWYRQLPEEGLKFMVYLQKENIIDESGMPKERFSAEFPKEGPSILRIQQVVRGDSAAYFCASSDRANTEAFFGQGTRLTVV.

The CDR3 loop reads CASSLSGPGHGQYF. Written as DNA, the CDR3 is TGTGCCAGCAGCTTGTCAGGGCCCGGACATGGCCAGTACTTC. V gene TRBV5-5 combines with J gene TRBJ2-5; a possible D gene is TRBD1 (5 bases). The V gene's germline CDR1 is SGHKS and CDR2 YYEKEE (reference sequence). The CDR3 loop spans 14 amino acids. The V end was cut by 1 base, the J end by 10 bases, with 17 bases between.

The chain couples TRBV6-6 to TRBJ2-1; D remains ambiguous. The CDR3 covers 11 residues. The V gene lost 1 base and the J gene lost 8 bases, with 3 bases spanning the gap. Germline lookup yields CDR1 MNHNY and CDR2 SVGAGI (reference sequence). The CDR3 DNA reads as TGTGCCAGCAGTTACTTGGATGAGCAGTTCTTC. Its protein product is CASSYLDEQFF.

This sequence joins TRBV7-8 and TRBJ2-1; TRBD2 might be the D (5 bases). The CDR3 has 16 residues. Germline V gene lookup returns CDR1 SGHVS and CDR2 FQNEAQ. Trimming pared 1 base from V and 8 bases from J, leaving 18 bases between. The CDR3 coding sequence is TGTGCCAGCAGCTTAGATTCCCAGGTGGAGGTAGATGAGCAGTTCTTC. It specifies CASSLDSQVEVDEQFF.

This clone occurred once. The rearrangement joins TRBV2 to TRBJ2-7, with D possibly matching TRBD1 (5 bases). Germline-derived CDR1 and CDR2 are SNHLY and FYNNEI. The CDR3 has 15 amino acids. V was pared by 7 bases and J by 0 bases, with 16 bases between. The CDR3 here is CASTSSLQGSYEQYF. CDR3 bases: TGTGCCAGCACGTCCTCTTTGCAGGGCTCCTACGAGCAGTACTTC.

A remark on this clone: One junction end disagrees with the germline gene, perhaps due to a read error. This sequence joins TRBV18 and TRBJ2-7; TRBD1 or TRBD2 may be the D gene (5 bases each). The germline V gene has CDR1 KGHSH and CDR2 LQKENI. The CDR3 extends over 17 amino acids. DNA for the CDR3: TGTGCCAGCTCATCACCCACTGAGGGTCTAGGGGCGTACGAGCAGTACTTC. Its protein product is CASSSPTEGLGAYEQYF.

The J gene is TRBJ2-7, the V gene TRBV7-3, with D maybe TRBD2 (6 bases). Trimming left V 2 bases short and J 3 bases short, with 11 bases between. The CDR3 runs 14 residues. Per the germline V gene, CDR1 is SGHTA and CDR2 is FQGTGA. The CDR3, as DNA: TGTGCCAGCAGCTTAGCGGGATCCCACTACGAGCAGTACTTC. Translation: CASSLAGSHYEQYF.